These 29 T cell receptor beta chains came from one sample sequenced in a study of blood T cells in healthy people across ages. The second PCR ran about 6 to 11 cycles with a sample-barcoded 5' primer and J-beta primers. TCRdb ran MiXCR on the 5' RACE reads and lists one entry per CDR3 protein. Counted here are some 700,000 distinct CDR3 sequences, around 40% occurring once; the ten biggest clones make up about 20%. The sequenced sample consisted of blood. These receptor sequences come from a woman in her sixties or seventies in good health.

The table lists this clonotype with a count of one. A much larger clone differs from this one at a single base, so this may be a read error. The V gene is TRBV4-3, the J gene TRBJ2-5; 11 nucleotides align to TRBD2. The DNA end is a closer match to TRBJ2-7, so the J assignment may be wrong. CDR3 length equals 16 residues. Germline CDR1 reads LGHNA; CDR2 reads YSLEER. For the CDR3, the DNA is TGCGCCAGGAGCCAAGGAAGGGGACTAGCGGACTACGAGCAGTACTTC. Translating gives CARSQGRGLADYEQYF.

Worth noting for this clonotype: This CDR3 fails to terminate in the conserved phenylalanine or tryptophan, so it likely reflects a read error. The V call is TRBV18, the J call TRBJ2-4, with 9 bases lining up with TRBD1. The end of the DNA is better explained by TRBJ2-7, so the J call may be wrong. CDR3 size: 14 residues. Germline-derived CDR1 and CDR2 are KGHSH and LQKENI. The CDR3 here is CASSPGQGLYEQYY. The DNA of the CDR3 is TGTGCCAGCTCACCGGGACAGGGTCTCTACGAGCAGTACTAC.

The V and J genes are TRBV5-1 and TRBJ2-5; 10 positions match TRBD2. The CDR3 extends over 14 amino acids. Germline V gene sequence: CDR1 SGHRS, CDR2 YFSETQ. The ends lost 4 bases at V and 5 bases at J; junction bases unmatched: 5. CDR3 loop: CASSIGTSAETQYF. CDR3 DNA sequence: TGCGCCAGCAGCATCGGGACTAGCGCTGAGACCCAGTACTTC.

This clonotype was seen more than once but under ten times. The chain links TRBV27 to TRBJ2-5, with TRBD2 as a possible D gene (5 bases). CDR1 is MNHEY, CDR2 SMNVEV, per germline (reference sequence). Trimming pared 0 bases from V and 5 bases from J, leaving 13 bases between. The CDR3 runs 15 residues. CDR3 residues: CASSLSEAGGETQYF. Written as DNA, the CDR3 is TGTGCCAGCAGTTTATCGGAGGCGGGCGGGGAGACCCAGTACTTC.

Of note for this clonotype: The germline gene is not matched at one end of the junction; a read error may be the cause. V usage is TRBV7-9 and J usage is TRBJ2-3; D gene uncertain. CDR1 and CDR2 from the germline V gene are SEHNR and FQNEAQ (reference sequence). The CDR3 totals 16 residues. CDR3 sequence: CASSYTRESFTDMQYF. CDR3 sequence (DNA): TGTGCCAGCAGCTACACCCGAGAGTCTTTCACAGATATGCAGTATTTT.

There are a few counts of this clonotype. A much bigger clone sits one base away, suggesting this may be a read error. The gene calls are TRBV7-2 and TRBJ2-7; 11 bases agree with TRBD2. Germline V CDR1 and CDR2: SGHTA, FQGNSA. CDR3 length equals 16 residues. J gave up 7 bases and V 4 bases, and 12 bases lay outside the gene matches. The CDR3 nucleotides are TGTGCCAGCAGCTCTCAACTAGCGGGAGTCTACAATGAGCAGTACTTC. Its translation: CASSSQLAGVYNEQYF.

The sample holds many counts of this clonotype. The CDR3 region is CASSGTNYGYTF. CDR3 coding DNA: TGTGCCAGCAGTGGGACAAACTATGGCTACACCTTC. The rearrangement uses TRBV12-3 or TRBV12-4 and TRBJ1-2; D possibly corresponds to TRBD1 (6 bases). There are 12 residues in the CDR3. Deletions cut 5 bases from V and 2 bases from J, with 6 bases between.

This chain connects TRBV20-1 to TRBJ2-7, with a possible D match to TRBD1 (5 bases). The J call may be mistaken, given a closer DNA end match to TRBJ2-5. Germline V gene lookup returns CDR1 DFQATT and CDR2 SNEGSKA (reference sequence). CDR3 length: 15 residues. The CDR3 loop reads CSARKARAGHETQYF. CDR3 nucleotides: TGCAGTGCTAGAAAGGCCCGGGCAGGGCATGAGACCCAGTACTTC.

On this clonotype: At one end, the junction sequence differs from germline, possibly due to a read error. The chain couples TRBV9 to TRBJ2-1; 8 positions match TRBD2. Germline V lookup: CDR1 SGDLS, CDR2 YYNGEE. The CDR3 sequence is 15 residues long. The DNA of the CDR3 is TGTACCAGCAGCGTACTAGCGGCTTCCTACAATGAGCAGTTCTTC. This sequence encodes CTSSVLAASYNEQFF.

The chain joins TRBV29-1 to TRBJ2-1, with TRBD1 matching over 10 bases. There are 14 residues in the CDR3. CDR1 and CDR2 (germline): SQVTM, ANQGSEA. V was clipped by 4 bases and J by 3 bases; unmatched bases: 3. The CDR3, as DNA: TGCAGCGTTGGGACAGGGGGATACTACAATGAGCAGTTCTTC. It specifies CSVGTGGYYNEQFF.

This clonotype occurred a few times. A much larger clone differs by one base, so this may be a read error. The chain has TRBV20-1 and TRBJ2-5, with 8 bases that match TRBD1. Germline V gene data show CDR1 as DFQATT and CDR2 as SNEGSKA (reference sequence). The CDR3 contains 12 residues. The CDR3 is CREDREQETQYF. The CDR3 region has the DNA TGCAGGGAGGACAGGGAGCAAGAGACCCAGTACTTC.

This clonotype showed up just a few times. The CDR3 DNA reads TGTGCCAGCAGGGGACAGGTGAACTATGGCTACACCTTC. Translated: CASRGQVNYGYTF. V and J are TRBV25-1 and TRBJ1-2; 8 bases match TRBD1. V dropped 6 bases and J dropped 2; count of bases not matched to a gene: 2. This CDR3 region has 13 residues. The germline V gene has CDR1 MGHDK and CDR2 SYGVNS.

This clonotype was counted at least ten times. The chain combines TRBV6-5 with TRBJ2-1; no clear D. Germline V CDR1 and CDR2: MNHEY, SVGAGI. This CDR3 contains 13 residues. V was pared by 2 bases and J by 7 bases, with 9 bases between. The chain's CDR3 is CASSYGLSNEQFF. The DNA of the CDR3 is TGTGCCAGCAGTTACGGCCTATCGAATGAGCAGTTCTTC.

This clonotype was detected once. The chain joins TRBV2 to TRBJ2-1; 10 bases are shared with TRBD2. The germline CDR1 and CDR2 sequences are SNHLY and FYNNEI. This CDR3 contains 14 residues. J was trimmed by 6 bases and V by 5 bases; bases with no gene match: 4. DNA for the CDR3: TGTGCCAGCAGTTCTAGCGGGAGAAGCAATGAGCAGTTCTTC. It yields the protein CASSSSGRSNEQFF.

The rearrangement links TRBV20-1 to TRBJ2-5, with D possibly TRBD2 on 6 matching bases. This CDR3 comprises 14 residues. Germline CDR1 and CDR2: DFQATT and SNEGSKA (reference sequence). Trimming cost V 2 bases and J 5 bases, with 15 bases left between them. Here the CDR3 DNA reads TGCAGTGCTAGACCCGACGGCGGGGTCGAGACCCAGTACTTC. Amino acid sequence: CSARPDGGVETQYF.

V and J are TRBV12-3 or TRBV12-4 and TRBJ2-6; 9 nucleotides match TRBD1. This CDR3 has 14 residues. Germline trimming cut 5 bases from V and 7 bases from J; bases unmatched to any gene: 3. The DNA of the CDR3 is TGTGCCAGCAGTGCGGGACAGGGAGCCAACGTCCTGACTTTC. Amino acid sequence: CASSAGQGANVLTF.

The V call is TRBV27, the J call TRBJ2-3, with a tentative D call TRBD1 (6 bases). CDR1 is MNHEY, CDR2 SMNVEV, per germline (reference sequence). Trimming took 4 bases from V and 6 from J, leaving 20 bases between them. The CDR3 covers 16 residues. The CDR3 sequence is CASSYDDRIDLDTQYF. The CDR3 DNA is TGTGCCAGCAGTTACGACGACAGGATCGACTTGGATACGCAGTATTTT.

The chain combines TRBV19 with TRBJ2-5, with D possibly matching TRBD1 (5 bases). V shed 1 base and J shed 4 bases, with 13 bases lying between them. Germline lookup yields CDR1 LNHDA and CDR2 SQIVND (reference sequence). The CDR3 runs 15 residues. The CDR3 region has the DNA TGTGCCAGTAGTATAGCCCGGACAAAGAGAGAGACCCAGTACTTC. Translated, it gives CASSIARTKRETQYF. The variable domain in full, with the rest retrieved from reference TRBV19 and TRBJ2-5, is DGGITQSPKYLFRKEGQNVTLSCEQNLNHDAMYWYRQDPGQGLRLIYYSQIVNDFQKGDIAEGYSVSREKKESFPLTVTSAQKNPTAFYLCASSIARTKRETQYFGPGTRLLVL.

The V call is TRBV20-1, the J call TRBJ1-1, with unresolved D. Germline V gives CDR1 DFQATT, CDR2 SNEGSKA (reference sequence). V dropped 6 bases and J dropped 2 bases, with 16 bases sitting between them. The CDR3 has 14 amino acids. The CDR3 protein is CSATRPGENTEAFF. In DNA, the CDR3 is TGCAGTGCCACCCGCCCAGGAGAAAACACTGAAGCTTTCTTT.

The genes are TRBV5-4 and TRBJ2-3; the D gene is possibly TRBD2 (5 bases). CDR1 and CDR2 from the germline V gene are SGHNT and YYREEE (reference sequence). The ends were cut back, 0 bases at V and 0 bases at J, with 8 bases in the middle. The CDR3 extends over 15 amino acids. Here the CDR3 reads CASSLGGWSTDTQYF. In nucleotides, the CDR3 is TGTGCCAGCAGCTTGGGAGGGTGGAGCACAGATACGCAGTATTTT.

There are many counts of this clonotype. The V gene is TRBV12-3 or TRBV12-4, the J gene TRBJ1-5; 12 nucleotides agree with TRBD1. V shed 6 bases, J shed 7 bases, and the junction held 7 bases outside the gene matches. The CDR3 extends over 15 amino acids. The CDR3 nucleotides read TGTGCCAGCAGCGCCGGGACAGGGGGCAGGCAGCCCCAGCATTTT. It is translated as CASSAGTGGRQPQHF.

This rearrangement joins TRBV7-2 to TRBJ2-1, with a weak D call TRBD1 (6 bases). CDR1 and CDR2 (germline): SGHTA, FQGNSA. The V and J ends lost 5 bases and 9 bases respectively, with 17 bases between them. The CDR3 spans 14 residues. CDR3 coding DNA: TGTGCCAGCAGCCGGGAACAGGGTTTTGGTGAGCAGTTCTTC. It translates to CASSREQGFGEQFF.

The rearrangement joins TRBV20-1 to TRBJ2-1; the D gene could be TRBD1 or TRBD2 (5 bases each). V dropped 4 bases and J dropped 1 base, with 17 bases sitting between them. Germline CDR1 DFQATT, CDR2 SNEGSKA (reference sequence). This CDR3 region has 16 residues. The CDR3 region has the DNA TGCAGTGCTACCATAACCGGGACCTTGTCCTACAATGAGCAGTTCTTC. Residues: CSATITGTLSYNEQFF.

The rearrangement joins TRBV29-1 to TRBJ2-1, with TRBD1 as a possible D gene (6 bases). Gene TRBJ2-7 matches the end of the DNA better, so the J call may be wrong. This CDR3 is built from 11 residues. From germline, CDR1 is SQVTM and CDR2 ANQGSEA. The chain's CDR3 is CSGGPNNEQYF. The CDR3 DNA follows: TGCAGCGGGGGGCCGAACAATGAGCAGTACTTC.

This chain connects TRBV27 to TRBJ1-2, with 7 bases matching TRBD1. The germline V gene encodes CDR1 MNHEY and CDR2 SMNVEV (reference sequence). V gave up 4 bases and J gave up 0 bases; unmatched junction bases: 11. The CDR3 has 17 amino acids. Here the CDR3 reads CASSSGMGQTSNYGYTF. CDR3 bases: TGTGCCAGCAGTTCGGGAATGGGACAGACGTCTAACTATGGCTACACCTTC.

CDR3 nucleotide sequence: TGCGCCAGCAGCGTGGGCGGGGATCATCAGCCCCAGCATTTT. Amino acids: CASSVGGDHQPQHF. The chain recombines TRBV5-1 with TRBJ1-5; D uncertain. V lost 4 bases and J lost 5, with 13 bases in between. In germline, CDR1 is SGHRS, CDR2 YFSETQ. The CDR3 length is 14 residues. Full variable domain (missing parts from reference TRBV5-1 and TRBJ1-5): KAGVTQTPRYLIKTRGQQVTLSCSPISGHRSVSWYQQTPGQGLQFLFEYFSETQRNKGNFPGRFSGRQFSNSRSEMNVSTLELGDSALYLCASSVGGDHQPQHFGDGTRLSIL.

The V gene is TRBV5-1, the J gene TRBJ1-1, with 9 positions matching TRBD1. The CDR3 sequence is 15 residues long. Germline loops: CDR1 SGHRS, CDR2 YFSETQ. With V trimmed by 5 bases and J by 3 bases, 8 bases remained unmatched. DNA of the CDR3: TGCGCCAGCAGGGGGACAGGGTCGTGGGACACTGAAGCTTTCTTT. This codes for CASRGTGSWDTEAFF. Together with reference TRBV5-1 and TRBJ1-1, the CDR3 gives the full variable domain: KAGVTQTPRYLIKTRGQQVTLSCSPISGHRSVSWYQQTPGQGLQFLFEYFSETQRNKGNFPGRFSGRQFSNSRSEMNVSTLELGDSALYLCASRGTGSWDTEAFFGQGTRLTVV.

This clonotype was picked up a small number of times. This chain uses TRBV12-5 with TRBJ2-2; 9 nucleotides match TRBD1. Germline lookup yields CDR1 LGHNT and CDR2 FRNRAP. After removal of 6 bases from V and 3 bases from J, the junction contained 8 bases not matched to a gene. The CDR3 consists of 16 residues. The CDR3 protein is CASGNLRTGDTGELFF. The CDR3 DNA is TGTGCTAGTGGGAACCTCAGGACAGGGGACACCGGGGAGCTGTTTTTT.

The chain recombines TRBV6-1 with TRBJ2-5; 8 bases are a match to TRBD1. Losses at the gene ends were 3 bases for V and 5 bases for J; bases not matched to a gene: 5. CDR1 and CDR2 from the germline V gene are MNHNS and SASEGT. CDR3 length equals 14 residues. CDR3 loop: CASSDRDRRETQYF. CDR3 nucleotides: TGTGCCAGCAGTGACCGGGACAGGCGGGAGACCCAGTACTTC.